This is a list of T cell receptor beta chains from one sample in a study of identical twins. TCRdb passed the 5' RACE reads through MiXCR, listing each CDR3 protein once. The sample includes 400,000 to 550,000 distinct CDR3 sequences, less than 25% of them seen just once. A further study also used this sample, focusing on T cells expressing NK-cell markers.

Sequencing was performed on CD4+ T cells sorted from blood. The receptors come from a woman aged 18-30 years in good health. Both conserved end residues are part of each CDR3. A D gene is named only where the DNA matches it firmly. Clone size appears in some rows only: once, few, many, or a class for an expanded clone.

D gene: -
clone size: -
J gene: TRBJ2-5
V gene: TRBV12-3/TRBV12-4
CDR3 DNA: TGTGCCAGCAGTTTAGAGGGGTGGAGCCAGACCCAGTACTTC
CDR3 protein: CASSLEGWSQTQYF

D gene: -
clone size: -
J gene: TRBJ2-5
V gene: TRBV10-3
CDR3 DNA: TGTGCCATCAGTGCTACAGACCAAGAGACCCAGTACTTC
CDR3 protein: CAISATDQETQYF

D gene: TRBD1
clone size: few
J gene: TRBJ2-7
V gene: TRBV7-9
CDR3 DNA: TGTGCCAGCAGCTTACGATGGGTTGAGACAGGGATCTACGAGCAGTACTTC
CDR3 protein: CASSLRWVETGIYEQYF

D gene: -
clone size: -
J gene: TRBJ2-1
V gene: TRBV11-2
CDR3 DNA: TGTGCCAGCAGCGAGGGACTGCATGGCTACAATGAGCAGTTCTTC
CDR3 protein: CASSEGLHGYNEQFF

D gene: -
clone size: -
J gene: TRBJ2-7
V gene: TRBV20-1
CDR3 DNA: TGCAGTGCCCAACAAGGGATCGGGACCAACGAGCAGTACTTC
CDR3 protein: CSAQQGIGTNEQYF

D gene: -
clone size: few
J gene: TRBJ2-7
V gene: TRBV11-2
CDR3 DNA: TGTGCCAGCAGCTTAGTCGTTGGTCCCTACGAGCAGTACTTC
CDR3 protein: CASSLVVGPYEQYF

D gene: -
clone size: -
J gene: TRBJ2-7
V gene: TRBV12-3/TRBV12-4
CDR3 DNA: TGTGCCAGCAGTTTTTCTGCTACGCTCCGGGACTCCAAATACGAGCAGTACTTC
CDR3 protein: CASSFSATLRDSKYEQYF

D gene: -
clone size: few
J gene: TRBJ2-3
V gene: TRBV5-5
CDR3 DNA: TGTGCCAGCAGCTTGGAGGATAGCGGCCCCCACACAGATACGCAGTATTTT
CDR3 protein: CASSLEDSGPHTDTQYF

D gene: -
clone size: -
J gene: TRBJ2-1
V gene: TRBV4-2
CDR3 DNA: TGTGCCAGCAGTCCCCAAGGGGGGGCCTACAATGAGCAGTTCTTC
CDR3 protein: CASSPQGGAYNEQFF

D gene: -
clone size: -
J gene: TRBJ2-3
V gene: TRBV20-1
CDR3 DNA: TGCAGTGCTAGTGCCGGCGGGGCCAAGGCAGATACGCAGTATTTT
CDR3 protein: CSASAGGAKADTQYF

D gene: TRBD1
clone size: -
J gene: TRBJ2-7
V gene: TRBV4-2
CDR3 DNA: TGTGCCAGCAGCCTCAGACCCCGGGACAGCTCCTACGAGCAGTACTTC
CDR3 protein: CASSLRPRDSSYEQYF

D gene: TRBD1
clone size: few
J gene: TRBJ2-1
V gene: TRBV20-1
CDR3 DNA: TGCAGTGCTAGAGGTTCTACAGGGGATGGCTTC
CDR3 protein: CSARGSTGDGF

D gene: -
clone size: -
J gene: TRBJ1-1
V gene: TRBV6-5
CDR3 DNA: TGTGCCACCTTATTCGAGGGATCCTCGAACACTGAAGCTTTCTTT
CDR3 protein: CATLFEGSSNTEAFF

D gene: -
clone size: many
J gene: TRBJ1-5
V gene: TRBV5-6
CDR3 DNA: TGTGCCAGCAGCTTAAGAGGGGGAGGAGGTCAGCCCCAGCATTTT
CDR3 protein: CASSLRGGGGQPQHF

D gene: -
clone size: few
J gene: TRBJ1-6
V gene: TRBV3-1
CDR3 DNA: TGTGCCAGCAGCACGGGTTCCTATAATTCACCCCTCCACTTT
CDR3 protein: CASSTGSYNSPLHF

D gene: TRBD2
clone size: few
J gene: TRBJ2-2
V gene: TRBV20-1
CDR3 DNA: TGCAGTGCTCAACCTCTAGCGGGGGGAACCGGGGAGCTGTTTTTT
CDR3 protein: CSAQPLAGGTGELFF

D gene: TRBD2
clone size: few
J gene: TRBJ2-1
V gene: TRBV19
CDR3 DNA: TGTGCCAGTAGCTACTCAACCGGGACTAGCGGGGCCTTCAGGCTCTTC
CDR3 protein: CASSYSTGTSGAFRLF

D gene: TRBD1
clone size: -
J gene: TRBJ2-1
V gene: TRBV7-6
CDR3 DNA: TGTGCCAGCAGCTTCCGGGACAGGGTAGATGAGCAGTTCTTC
CDR3 protein: CASSFRDRVDEQFF

D gene: -
clone size: -
J gene: TRBJ1-1
V gene: TRBV6-1
CDR3 DNA: TGTGCCAGCAGGTCAACGGGCAGGGGTACTGAAGCTTTCTTT
CDR3 protein: CASRSTGRGTEAFF

D gene: -
clone size: -
J gene: TRBJ1-2
V gene: TRBV19
CDR3 DNA: TGTGCCAGTAGTATGGGGCGAATAGGGGCCTATGGCTACACCTTC
CDR3 protein: CASSMGRIGAYGYTF

D gene: -
clone size: many
J gene: TRBJ2-3
V gene: TRBV6-5
CDR3 DNA: TGTGCCAGCAGTTACCGGGACAGCACAGATACGCAGTATTTT
CDR3 protein: CASSYRDSTDTQYF

D gene: -
clone size: few
J gene: TRBJ2-1
V gene: TRBV7-2
CDR3 DNA: TGTGCCAGCAGCTTAGGTTCGGTGCATGAGCAGTTCTTC
CDR3 protein: CASSLGSVHEQFF

D gene: TRBD2
clone size: few
J gene: TRBJ2-3
V gene: TRBV4-2
CDR3 DNA: TGTGCCAGCAGCCAAGAAGAAACGGGGGCGGGGGGGGCAGATACGCAGTATTTT
CDR3 protein: CASSQEETGAGGADTQYF

D gene: -
clone size: many
J gene: TRBJ1-2
V gene: TRBV12-3/TRBV12-4
CDR3 DNA: TGTGCCAGCAGCTTGTCACTCTGGGGTGCTGGCTACACCTTC
CDR3 protein: CASSLSLWGAGYTF

D gene: TRBD2
clone size: few
J gene: TRBJ2-1
V gene: TRBV12-3/TRBV12-4
CDR3 DNA: TGTGCCAGCAGTCCCAGGAACGCGGGACTATACAATGAGCAGTTCTTC
CDR3 protein: CASSPRNAGLYNEQFF

D gene: TRBD1
clone size: few
J gene: TRBJ1-6
V gene: TRBV29-1
CDR3 DNA: TGCAGCGTAAAATCGGGACAGGCCGATTCACCCCTCCACTTT
CDR3 protein: CSVKSGQADSPLHF

D gene: -
clone size: -
J gene: TRBJ1-4
V gene: TRBV27
CDR3 DNA: TGTGCCAGCAGTTGGAGGCAAATTCCCCCCGAAAAACTGTTTTTT
CDR3 protein: CASSWRQIPPEKLFF

D gene: -
clone size: -
J gene: TRBJ2-1
V gene: TRBV5-6
CDR3 DNA: TGTGCCAGCAGCTTGGAGTTTAGGGGTGGCTACAATGAGCAGTTCTTC
CDR3 protein: CASSLEFRGGYNEQFF

D gene: -
clone size: -
J gene: TRBJ2-1
V gene: TRBV7-8
CDR3 DNA: TGTGCCAGCAGCTCAAGTGTTTACAATGAGCAGTTCTTC
CDR3 protein: CASSSSVYNEQFF

D gene: -
clone size: few
J gene: TRBJ2-2
V gene: TRBV20-1
CDR3 DNA: TGCAGTGCAGGCACGGGGCCTGGCGGGGAGCTGTTTTTT
CDR3 protein: CSAGTGPGGELFF

D gene: -
clone size: -
J gene: TRBJ1-2
V gene: TRBV2
CDR3 DNA: TGTGCCAGCAGTGCAGCGAAAGTCTTTGGAGATGTCTACACCTTC
CDR3 protein: CASSAAKVFGDVYTF

D gene: TRBD2
clone size: few
J gene: TRBJ2-1
V gene: TRBV5-1
CDR3 DNA: TGCGCCAGCAGCCGATTCGTGAAGCGGGGGGGCGGCAATGAGCAGTTCTTC
CDR3 protein: CASSRFVKRGGGNEQFF

D gene: -
clone size: many
J gene: TRBJ1-1
V gene: TRBV29-1
CDR3 DNA: TGCAGCGCCGAGACAGACCCGAACACTGAAGCTTTCTTT
CDR3 protein: CSAETDPNTEAFF

D gene: TRBD2
clone size: -
J gene: TRBJ2-5
V gene: TRBV20-1
CDR3 DNA: TGCAGTGCGGGCGGGGGGGCATGGGAGACCCAGTACTTC
CDR3 protein: CSAGGGAWETQYF

D gene: -
clone size: -
J gene: TRBJ2-7
V gene: TRBV5-1
CDR3 DNA: TGCGCCAGCAGCTCTCTAGACGGGGAGCAGTACTTC
CDR3 protein: CASSSLDGEQYF

D gene: -
clone size: many
J gene: TRBJ2-3
V gene: TRBV3-1
CDR3 DNA: TGTGCCAGCAGCCAAGTAACAGATACGCAGTATTTT
CDR3 protein: CASSQVTDTQYF

D gene: -
clone size: many
J gene: TRBJ1-6
V gene: TRBV6-5
CDR3 DNA: TGTGCCAGCAGTTACTTGGAGTTCGAATCACCCCTCCACTTT
CDR3 protein: CASSYLEFESPLHF

D gene: TRBD1
clone size: few
J gene: TRBJ2-7
V gene: TRBV25-1
CDR3 DNA: TGTGCCAGCGGGGGACAGGCAGACTACGAGCAGTACTTC
CDR3 protein: CASGGQADYEQYF

D gene: -
clone size: -
J gene: TRBJ1-6
V gene: TRBV20-1
CDR3 DNA: TGCAGTGCTCCCTTAGGGGGTTTACCCCTCCACTTT
CDR3 protein: CSAPLGGLPLHF

D gene: -
clone size: -
J gene: TRBJ2-4
V gene: TRBV3-1
CDR3 DNA: TGTGCCAGCAGCCCCACGTGGAGCGCGGCCAAAAACATTCAGTACTTC
CDR3 protein: CASSPTWSAAKNIQYF

D gene: -
clone size: -
J gene: TRBJ2-3
V gene: TRBV4-3
CDR3 DNA: TGCGCCAGCAGCCGTTTGCGGGGAGGCGGGATAGATACGCAGTATTTT
CDR3 protein: CASSRLRGGGIDTQYF

D gene: -
clone size: many
J gene: TRBJ2-2
V gene: TRBV6-5
CDR3 DNA: TGTGCCAGCTGTCCCCACTGGGACGGGGAGCTGTTTTTT
CDR3 protein: CASCPHWDGELFF

D gene: TRBD1
clone size: many
J gene: TRBJ2-7
V gene: TRBV7-2
CDR3 DNA: TGTGCCAGCAGCTTAGAGGTGGCAGGGGGCTCCTACGAGCAGTACTTC
CDR3 protein: CASSLEVAGGSYEQYF

D gene: -
clone size: -
J gene: TRBJ2-7
V gene: TRBV18
CDR3 DNA: TGTGCCAGCTCACCACTGACGCAGAGCTCCTACGAGCAGTACTTC
CDR3 protein: CASSPLTQSSYEQYF

D gene: TRBD2
clone size: few
J gene: TRBJ2-3
V gene: TRBV5-1
CDR3 DNA: TGCGCCAGCAGGGGACTAGCGGGGACCACAGATACGCAGTATTTT
CDR3 protein: CASRGLAGTTDTQYF

D gene: -
clone size: few
J gene: TRBJ2-1
V gene: TRBV5-5
CDR3 DNA: TGTGCCAGCAGCTCTGCGGCCCTCACGGGCTATGAGCAGTTCTTC
CDR3 protein: CASSSAALTGYEQFF

D gene: TRBD1
clone size: -
J gene: TRBJ2-5
V gene: TRBV20-1
CDR3 DNA: TGCAGTGCTGACAGGGCTGAAGAGACCCAGTACTTC
CDR3 protein: CSADRAEETQYF

D gene: TRBD2
clone size: many
J gene: TRBJ2-1
V gene: TRBV11-3
CDR3 DNA: TGTGCCAGCAGCCGTAGCGGGAGTGAGCAGTTCTTC
CDR3 protein: CASSRSGSEQFF

D gene: TRBD1
clone size: -
J gene: TRBJ1-1
V gene: TRBV12-3/TRBV12-4
CDR3 DNA: TGTGCCAGCAGTTTTTGGTCCTTGACAGGGAGTACTGAAGCTTTCTTT
CDR3 protein: CASSFWSLTGSTEAFF

D gene: TRBD1
clone size: few
J gene: TRBJ2-7
V gene: TRBV2
CDR3 DNA: TGTGCCAGCGCGAGAAACAGGGGGCGCGGAGAGCAGTACTTC
CDR3 protein: CASARNRGRGEQYF

D gene: -
clone size: many
J gene: TRBJ2-1
V gene: TRBV5-5
CDR3 DNA: TGTGCCAGCAGCTTGTTAATCGAGCAGTTCTTC
CDR3 protein: CASSLLIEQFF

D gene: -
clone size: few
J gene: TRBJ2-3
V gene: TRBV2
CDR3 DNA: TGTGCCAGCGCAACAGGCGGAGATACGCAGTATTTT
CDR3 protein: CASATGGDTQYF

D gene: TRBD2
clone size: few
J gene: TRBJ2-7
V gene: TRBV12-3/TRBV12-4
CDR3 DNA: TGTGCCAGCAGCACCGGACTAGCGGGGACCTACGAGCAGTACTTC
CDR3 protein: CASSTGLAGTYEQYF